The clone carrying this TCR beta chain was seen only a few times. The antigen is not known. MiXCR, run by TCRdb on the 5' RACE reads, gives a single entry per CDR3 protein. The sample has roughly 600,000 distinct CDR3 sequences; around 17% are singletons. The source of the sample is a study of T-cell memory formation after mild COVID-19. Study observations and caveats: The authors left the SARS-CoV-2 specificity of second-wave clones peaking on day 37 unconfirmed. CM and EM subsets held most contracting CD4+ clones; EMRA held CD8+ ones. A subset of responding clones appeared in pre-infection memory, suggesting cross-reactive memory joined.

CDR1 SNHLY and CDR2 FYNNEI come from the germline V gene. Between the trimmed V and J ends, which lost 8 bases and 6 bases, there was a span of 14 bases. This CDR3 contains 14 residues. The sequence was collected from an adult woman who had mild COVID-19 (a few samples of this study predate the infection). Cell type and time point are not known. This chain joins TRBV2 and TRBJ1-6; D may be TRBD1 (6 bases). The specimen was PBMCs or a T cell subset sorted from them (not recorded which). The CDR3 DNA is TGTGCCAGCCGAGAGAGGGGGTCTAATTCACCCCTCCACTTT. Its translation: CASRERGSNSPLHF.